A selection of T cell receptor beta chains follows, all from one sample in a study of shared clonotypes between healthy human individuals. Some clones are missing from TCRdb's copy, which holds only in-frame ones; the method was immunoSEQ multiplex PCR. The table has some 530,000 clones, 60% to 80% seen once. The source material was PBMCs. The origin of the receptors is a woman between 35 and 50 years old in good health. Some clones in this sample may be carry-over from other donors' samples. CDR3s include the opening cysteine and the closing phenylalanine or tryptophan. Clone sizes are given selectively: once, few, many, or a class where the clone is expanded.

CDR3 protein: CASSYSDGFSTDTQYF
V gene: TRBV6-5
J gene: TRBJ2-3
clone size: .

CDR3 protein: CASSLDTETQYF
V gene: TRBV7-9
J gene: TRBJ2-5
clone size: .

CDR3 protein: CASSLAAGDEQYF
V gene: TRBV7-9
J gene: TRBJ2-7
clone size: .

CDR3 protein: CASSLEGSGTEAFF
V gene: TRBV7-9
J gene: TRBJ1-1
clone size: .

CDR3 protein: CASTLVGGANYGYTF
V gene: TRBV7-8
J gene: TRBJ1-2
clone size: .

CDR3 protein: CASSAHPGDRYEQYF
V gene: TRBV10-2
J gene: TRBJ2-7
clone size: .

CDR3 protein: CASSQGRGTEAFF
V gene: TRBV14
J gene: TRBJ1-1
clone size: few

CDR3 protein: CASSGRDEETQYF
V gene: TRBV9
J gene: TRBJ2-5
clone size: .

CDR3 protein: CAISEFSGANVLTF
V gene: TRBV10-3
J gene: TRBJ2-6
clone size: .

CDR3 protein: CASSRDSLNEKLFF
V gene: TRBV5-4
J gene: TRBJ1-4
clone size: .

CDR3 protein: CASSPVSQGAEYGYTF
V gene: TRBV11-2
J gene: TRBJ1-2
clone size: .

CDR3 protein: CASSIGPLPDTQYF
V gene: TRBV19
J gene: TRBJ2-3
clone size: .

CDR3 protein: CASSSRTGDTEKLFF
V gene: TRBV5-1
J gene: TRBJ1-4
clone size: .

CDR3 protein: CASSLHTNTEAFF
V gene: TRBV18
J gene: TRBJ1-1
clone size: .

CDR3 protein: CASSLFSGRALNEQFF
V gene: TRBV27
J gene: TRBJ2-1
clone size: .

CDR3 protein: CASSPGTVSPGNTIYF
V gene: TRBV5-5
J gene: TRBJ1-3
clone size: few

CDR3 protein: CASSYSRDGGNTIYF
V gene: TRBV6-5
J gene: .
clone size: .

CDR3 protein: CASSHGQGYGYTF
V gene: TRBV6-6
J gene: TRBJ1-2
clone size: .

CDR3 protein: CASSEDRGSSYEQYF
V gene: TRBV2
J gene: TRBJ2-7
clone size: once

CDR3 protein: CASSPTGREGSDEQFF
V gene: TRBV9
J gene: TRBJ2-1
clone size: .

CDR3 protein: CAVRGLAGAGETQYF
V gene: TRBV10-3
J gene: TRBJ2-5
clone size: .

CDR3 protein: CASSVGAGGVETQYF
V gene: TRBV9
J gene: TRBJ2-5
clone size: .

CDR3 protein: CAWNPGGSSYNEQFF
V gene: TRBV30
J gene: TRBJ2-1
clone size: few

CDR3 protein: CASSFGGSGNTIYF
V gene: TRBV11-2
J gene: TRBJ1-3
clone size: few

CDR3 protein: CAWSRGSSYEQYF
V gene: TRBV30
J gene: TRBJ2-7
clone size: .

CDR3 protein: CASRHRGTGDYGYTF
V gene: TRBV5-6
J gene: TRBJ1-2
clone size: .

CDR3 protein: CASSLRQVNTEAFF
V gene: TRBV6-5
J gene: TRBJ1-1
clone size: .

CDR3 protein: CASSQGIRTEAFF
V gene: TRBV14
J gene: TRBJ1-1
clone size: few

CDR3 protein: CASSWGTNEQFF
V gene: TRBV28
J gene: TRBJ2-1
clone size: .

CDR3 protein: CATGGFEQYF
V gene: TRBV28
J gene: TRBJ2-7
clone size: .

CDR3 protein: CASSEALAGPYEQYF
V gene: TRBV6-1
J gene: TRBJ2-7
clone size: .

CDR3 protein: CAAASTLGNTIYF
V gene: TRBV6-5
J gene: TRBJ1-3
clone size: .

CDR3 protein: CASSPPGILNSPLHF
V gene: TRBV6-6
J gene: TRBJ1-6
clone size: .

CDR3 protein: CASSPTPGQGHYEQYF
V gene: TRBV19
J gene: TRBJ2-7
clone size: .

CDR3 protein: CGGTSTDTQYF
V gene: TRBV29-1
J gene: TRBJ2-3
clone size: .

CDR3 protein: CASSRQGARDQPQHF
V gene: TRBV19
J gene: TRBJ1-5
clone size: .

CDR3 protein: CASSLAGLAGVGETQYF
V gene: TRBV7-2
J gene: TRBJ2-5
clone size: .

CDR3 protein: CASSDRVEAFF
V gene: TRBV6-5
J gene: TRBJ1-1
clone size: .

CDR3 protein: CASSTQGDEQYF
V gene: TRBV7-9
J gene: TRBJ2-7
clone size: .